Listed here are 9 T cell receptor beta chains from one sample, sequenced in a study of T-cell reconstitution after alpha-beta-depleted transplantation in children. Preparation of the TCRbeta library was carried out with unique molecular identifiers. TCRdb re-analysed the PCR reads in MiXCR, keeping a single row per CDR3 protein. In the table there are about 580,000 distinct CDR3 sequences, more than 20% of which are singletons. Sequenced material: PBMCs, mostly from graft donor cells, taken 360 days after TCRalphabeta/CD19-depleted stem cell transplant. The receptors stem from a boy less than two years old who had a stem cell transplant for acute myeloid leukemia, so the T cells may come from the graft donor.

This clonotype was seen many times. The chain joins TRBV29-1 to TRBJ2-1; D call uncertain. The CDR3 runs 11 residues. V gave up 3 bases and J gave up 5 bases, with 5 bases separating them. The V gene's germline CDR1 is SQVTM and CDR2 ANQGSEA. CDR3 bases: TGCAGCGTTGATACGCACAATGAGCAGTTCTTC. Its translation: CSVDTHNEQFF.

This CDR3 is CSVGGKGTEAFF. For the CDR3, the DNA is TGCAGCGTTGGAGGGAAAGGCACTGAAGCTTTCTTT. This chain joins TRBV29-1 and TRBJ1-1, with D uncertain. Deletions cut 4 bases from V and 4 bases from J, with 10 bases between. This CDR3 has 12 residues. The germline gives CDR1 SQVTM, CDR2 ANQGSEA.

In its sample, this clonotype was seen many times. V gene TRBV6-5 combines with J gene TRBJ2-7, with 7 bases aligning to TRBD2. This CDR3 contains 11 residues. Per the germline V gene, CDR1 is MNHEY and CDR2 is SVGAGI. This CDR3 reads CAAGDSYEQYV. In DNA, the CDR3 is TGTGCTGCGGGAGACAGCTACGAGCAGTACGTC.

This clonotype was observed at least ten times. The gene calls are TRBV12-3 or TRBV12-4 and TRBJ1-2; possibly TRBD1 for D (5 bases). The CDR3 totals 13 residues. V lost 3 bases to trimming and J lost 7 bases, with 12 bases between them. The chain's CDR3 is CASSFRGTSGYTF. For the CDR3, the DNA is TGTGCCAGCAGTTTCCGAGGGACGTCTGGCTACACCTTC.

In its sample, this clonotype was seen many times. The CDR3 here is CASSYHRTEGNQPQHF. The CDR3, as DNA: TGTGCCAGCAGTTACCATCGGACGGAGGGAAATCAGCCCCAGCATTTT. This chain uses TRBV6-2 or TRBV6-3 with TRBJ1-5, with unresolved D. The germline gives CDR1 MNHEY, CDR2 SVGEGT. The CDR3 consists of 16 residues. V was pared by 2 bases and J by 4 bases, with 15 bases between.

The V and J genes are TRBV12-3 or TRBV12-4 and TRBJ1-2, with TRBD1 matching over 10 bases. The CDR3 contains 15 residues. After removal of 3 bases from V and 4 bases from J, the junction contained 5 bases not matched to a gene. The CDR3 coding sequence is TGTGCCAGCAGTTTTTCGGGACAGGGGCCCTATGGCTACACCTTC. Amino acid sequence: CASSFSGQGPYGYTF.

This clonotype came up many times. V gene TRBV20-1 combines with J gene TRBJ1-6, with D perhaps matching TRBD1 (6 bases). Germline CDR1 DFQATT, CDR2 SNEGSKA (reference sequence). V lost 6 bases and J 8 bases, leaving 14 bases between the germline ends. The CDR3 runs to 13 residues. This chain's CDR3 is CSATGRYDSPLHF. In nucleotides, the CDR3 is TGCAGTGCCACAGGGAGATACGATTCACCCCTCCACTTT.

This clonotype was seen at least ten times. The J gene is TRBJ2-1, the V gene TRBV28, with D possibly matching TRBD1 (5 bases). Germline CDR1 is MDHEN and CDR2 is SYDVKM. V was shortened by 5 bases and J by 1 base, with 15 bases between the two germline ends. CDR3 size: 16 residues. The CDR3 reads CASSPVRGFSYNEQFF. CDR3 bases: TGTGCCAGCAGTCCCGTAAGGGGATTTTCCTACAATGAGCAGTTCTTC.

This clonotype appeared a few times. This rearrangement joins TRBV20-1 to TRBJ2-7; maybe TRBD2 (5 bases). Deletions cut 6 bases from V and 6 bases from J, with 18 bases between. CDR1 is DFQATT and CDR2 is SNEGSKA in the germline V gene (reference sequence). The CDR3 runs to 13 residues. CDR3 sequence reads: CSARRPAGGEQYV. The CDR3 DNA sequence: TGCAGTGCACGTAGGCCAGCAGGAGGCGAGCAGTACGTC.